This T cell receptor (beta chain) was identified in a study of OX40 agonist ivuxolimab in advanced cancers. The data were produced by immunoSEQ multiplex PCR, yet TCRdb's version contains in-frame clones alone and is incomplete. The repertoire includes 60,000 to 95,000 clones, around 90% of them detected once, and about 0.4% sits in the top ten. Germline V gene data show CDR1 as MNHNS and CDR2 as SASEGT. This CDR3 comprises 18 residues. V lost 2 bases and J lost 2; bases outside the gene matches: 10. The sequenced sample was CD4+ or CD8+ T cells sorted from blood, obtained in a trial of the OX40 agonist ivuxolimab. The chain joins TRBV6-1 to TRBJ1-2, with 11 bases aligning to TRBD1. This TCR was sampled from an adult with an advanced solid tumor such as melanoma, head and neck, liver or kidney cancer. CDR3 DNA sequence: TGTGCCAGCAGTGAAATTCTGGTCCGGGACAGGGGGAACTATGGCTACACCTTC. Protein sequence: CASSEILVRDRGNYGYTF.